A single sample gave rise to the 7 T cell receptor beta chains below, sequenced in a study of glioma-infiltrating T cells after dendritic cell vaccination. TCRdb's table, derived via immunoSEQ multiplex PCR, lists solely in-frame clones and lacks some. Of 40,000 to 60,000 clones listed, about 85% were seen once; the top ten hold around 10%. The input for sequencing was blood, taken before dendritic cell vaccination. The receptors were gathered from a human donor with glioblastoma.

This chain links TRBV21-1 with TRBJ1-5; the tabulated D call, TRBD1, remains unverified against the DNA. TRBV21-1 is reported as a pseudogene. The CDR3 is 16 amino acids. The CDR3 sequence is CASSGGQGAANQPQHF. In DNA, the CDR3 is TGTGCCAGCAGCGGGGGACAGGGGGCCGCCAATCAGCCCCAGCATTTT.

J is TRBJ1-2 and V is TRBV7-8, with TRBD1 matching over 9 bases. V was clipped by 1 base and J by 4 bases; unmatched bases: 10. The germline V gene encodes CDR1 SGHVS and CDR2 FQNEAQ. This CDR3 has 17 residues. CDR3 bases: TGTGCCAGCAGCTTAGAGGGACAGGGCCCTGGAGGCTATGGCTACACCTTC. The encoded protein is CASSLEGQGPGGYGYTF.

CDR3 sequence reads: CASSERTGDTGELFF. The CDR3 DNA sequence: TGTGCCAGCAGTGAACGGACAGGAGACACCGGGGAGCTGTTTTTT. This chain uses TRBV6-4 with TRBJ2-2, with 7 nucleotides matching TRBD1. Germline lookup yields CDR1 MRHNA and CDR2 SNTAGT. The junction had 4 bases not matched to a gene; V was cut back by 3 bases and J by 3 bases. This CDR3 comprises 15 residues.

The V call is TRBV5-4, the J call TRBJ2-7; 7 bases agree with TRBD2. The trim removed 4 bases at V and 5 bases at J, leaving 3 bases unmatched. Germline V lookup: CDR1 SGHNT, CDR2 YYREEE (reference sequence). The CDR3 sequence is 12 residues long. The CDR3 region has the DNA TGTGCCAGCAGCCGGGACTATGACGAGCAGTACTTC. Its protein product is CASSRDYDEQYF.

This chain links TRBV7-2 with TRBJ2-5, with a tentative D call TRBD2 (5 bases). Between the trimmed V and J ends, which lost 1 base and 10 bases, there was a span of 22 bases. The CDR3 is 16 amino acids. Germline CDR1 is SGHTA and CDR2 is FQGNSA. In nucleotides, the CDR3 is TGTGCCAGCAGCTTAGAGGCCGGAGGCGGACGCGACCACCAGTACTTC. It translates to CASSLEAGGGRDHQYF.

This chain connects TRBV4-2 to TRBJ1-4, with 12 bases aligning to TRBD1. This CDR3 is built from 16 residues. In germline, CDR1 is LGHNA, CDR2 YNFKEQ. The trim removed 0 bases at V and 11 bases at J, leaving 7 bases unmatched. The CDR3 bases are TGTGCCAGCAGCCAAGACGGGACAGGGGGCTCTGCGAAACTGTTTTTT. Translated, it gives CASSQDGTGGSAKLFF.

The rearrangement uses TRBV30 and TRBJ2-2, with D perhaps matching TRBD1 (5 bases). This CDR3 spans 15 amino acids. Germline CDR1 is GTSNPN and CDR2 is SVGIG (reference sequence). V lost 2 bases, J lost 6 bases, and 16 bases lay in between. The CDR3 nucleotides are TGTGCCTGGAGTTTGGGCAGGGATAGGGCCGGGGAGCTGTTTTTT. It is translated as CAWSLGRDRAGELFF.